The next 31 T cell receptor beta chains were all read from a single sample in a study of T cells in Graves' hyperthyroidism and ophthalmopathy. Amplified TCR beta CDR3 regions came from RNA transcripts. HTBI primers were employed in a first-round RT-PCR of the TCR CDR3. TCRdb reanalysed the multiplex PCR reads using MiXCR and keeps one entry per CDR3 protein. The sample holds around 430,000 distinct CDR3 sequences, 15% seen once. The sequenced sample was blood. The receptors were sampled from a woman aged 25 to 45 with Graves' hyperthyroidism.

This clonotype was recorded at least ten times. The J gene is TRBJ2-2, the V gene TRBV2; D perhaps matches TRBD2 (5 bases). The CDR3 runs 16 residues. The germline CDR1 and CDR2 sequences are SNHLY and FYNNEI. V was pared by 3 bases and J by 6 bases, with 17 bases between. The CDR3 DNA sequence: TGTGCCAGCAGTGAGCGGGCTATCCTCTTCCCCGGGGAGCTGTTTTTT. Protein product: CASSERAILFPGELFF. Drawing the rest from reference TRBV2 and TRBJ2-2, the complete variable domain is EPEVTQTPSHQVTQMGQEVILRCVPISNHLYFYWYRQILGQKVEFLVSFYNNEISEKSEIFDDQFSVERPDGSNFTLKIRSTKLEDSAMYFCASSERAILFPGELFFGEGSRLTVL.

The chain combines TRBV6-2 or TRBV6-3 with TRBJ2-2, with 7 bases fitting TRBD1. The CDR3 spans 16 residues. V shed 1 base, J shed 6 bases, and the junction held 8 bases outside the gene matches. The germline CDR1 and CDR2 sequences are MNHEY and SVGEGT. CDR3 nucleotide sequence: TGTGCCAGCAGTTACTTCGTGACAGGGTTAGCCGGGGAGCTGTTTTTT. It encodes CASSYFVTGLAGELFF.

This clonotype was recorded many times. CDR3 nucleotides: TGTGCCAGCAGTTTGGCAGGGCCTAATGAAAAACTGTTTTTT. Its protein is CASSLAGPNEKLFF. The chain couples TRBV28 to TRBJ1-4; tentatively, D is TRBD1 (5 bases). Germline V lookup: CDR1 MDHEN, CDR2 SYDVKM. This CDR3 region has 14 residues. The V gene lost 3 bases and the J gene lost 3 bases, with 8 bases spanning the gap.

This clonotype was recorded many times. V gene TRBV13 combines with J gene TRBJ2-7, with D perhaps matching TRBD1 or TRBD2 (5 bases each). Germline V gene sequence: CDR1 PRHDT, CDR2 FYEKMQ (reference sequence). The CDR3 contains 15 residues. The V gene lost 5 bases and the J gene lost 2 bases, with 16 bases spanning the gap. The CDR3 is CASSHRGRMAYEQYF. CDR3 coding DNA: TGTGCCAGCAGCCACCGGGGCAGGATGGCCTACGAGCAGTACTTC.

The sample holds a few counts of this clonotype. The V call is TRBV20-1, the J call TRBJ2-3; TRBD2 agrees at 8 bases. The V segment lost 1 base and the J segment 6 bases; nucleotides outside the gene matches: 9. Per germline, CDR1 DFQATT and CDR2 SNEGSKA (reference sequence). There are 15 residues in the CDR3. The CDR3 nucleotides read TGCAGTGCTAGAGGGACAGCGGGAGTTCTCGATACGCAGTATTTT. This sequence encodes CSARGTAGVLDTQYF.

This clonotype has at least ten counts. The J gene is TRBJ2-7, the V gene TRBV11-2; 7 nucleotides match TRBD2. The junction had 7 bases not matched to a gene; V was cut back by 1 base and J by 4 bases. The CDR3 runs to 15 residues. Germline values: CDR1 SGHAT, CDR2 FQNNGV. In DNA form, the CDR3 reads TGTGCCAGCAGCTTAGGTGGGACTATACTGTACGAGCAGTACTTC. It encodes CASSLGGTILYEQYF.

This clonotype was seen a single time. The rearrangement uses TRBV7-9 and TRBJ1-4; 9 bases fit TRBD1. With V trimmed by 4 bases and J by 8 bases, 14 bases remained unmatched. The length of the CDR3 is 17 residues. CDR1 SEHNR and CDR2 FQNEAQ come from the germline V gene (reference sequence). The CDR3, as DNA: TGTGCCAGCAGCTCTGGGACAGGGAACGCCGTCCGGGAAAAACTGTTTTTT. Translating gives CASSSGTGNAVREKLFF.

V gene TRBV5-1 combines with J gene TRBJ2-1, with TRBD2 identical over 7 bases. This CDR3 spans 18 amino acids. V was clipped by 3 bases and J by 7 bases; unmatched bases: 19. CDR1 and CDR2 from the germline V gene are SGHRS and YFSETQ. DNA for the CDR3: TGCGCCAGCAGCTCCAGACAGAGGTGGGAGGGCCGTGTGAATGAGCAGTTCTTC. This gives the protein CASSSRQRWEGRVNEQFF.

Many counts were recorded for this clonotype. V is TRBV28 and J is TRBJ2-5, with 7 bases that match TRBD2. CDR1 and CDR2 (germline): MDHEN, SYDVKM. V lost 3 bases to trimming and J lost 2 bases; unmatched junction nucleotides: 3. The CDR3 loop spans 14 amino acids. The CDR3 DNA follows: TGTGCCAGCAGTTTTGCGGGACTACAAGAGACCCAGTACTTC. It encodes CASSFAGLQETQYF.

The chain carries TRBV28 and TRBJ2-5; D uncertain. CDR3 length: 16 amino acids. Germline CDR1 is MDHEN and CDR2 is SYDVKM. Trimming left V 0 bases short and J 0 bases short, with 11 bases between. CDR3 coding DNA: TGTGCCAGCAGTTTATGGGACGGTCCTGACCAAGAGACCCAGTACTTC. Encoded protein: CASSLWDGPDQETQYF.

V and J are TRBV30 and TRBJ2-7; no clear D gene. V gave up 0 bases and J gave up 4 bases, with 10 bases separating them. Germline V gene data show CDR1 as GTSNPN and CDR2 as SVGIG (reference sequence). The CDR3 loop spans 13 amino acids. The CDR3 sequence is CAWSVALLYEQYF. Here the CDR3 DNA reads TGTGCCTGGAGTGTCGCTCTACTATACGAGCAGTACTTC.

In its sample, this clonotype was seen a few times. The rearrangement uses TRBV18 and TRBJ2-2, with D unresolved. Germline V gene lookup returns CDR1 KGHSH and CDR2 LQKENI. V shed 0 bases and J shed 4 bases, with 12 bases lying between them. This CDR3 has 16 amino acids. CDR3 in DNA: TGTGCCAGCTCACCACCGGCAAGCTCGGGCACCGGGGAGCTGTTTTTT. Encoded protein: CASSPPASSGTGELFF.

The V call is TRBV28, the J call TRBJ1-5; maybe TRBD1 (6 bases). This CDR3 is built from 17 residues. V was clipped by 5 bases and J by 0 bases, with 17 bases between them. In germline, CDR1 is MDHEN, CDR2 SYDVKM. This chain's CDR3 is CASSPPRTEYSNQPQHF. CDR3 coding DNA: TGTGCCAGCAGTCCGCCCAGGACAGAGTATAGCAATCAGCCCCAGCATTTT.

V usage is TRBV14 and J usage is TRBJ1-6; 7 bases are shared with TRBD1. The CDR3 loop spans 14 amino acids. Looked up from germline, CDR1 is SGHDN and CDR2 is FVKESK. V lost 3 bases to trimming and J lost 7 bases; unmatched junction nucleotides: 3. DNA for the CDR3: TGTGCCAGCAGCCACTTACAGGGGAATTCACCCCTCCACTTT. Residues: CASSHLQGNSPLHF.

This clonotype occurred a few times. The chain couples TRBV24-1 to TRBJ2-6; D gene unclear. With 6 bases removed from V and 0 bases from J, the gap between germline ends came to 11 bases. In germline, CDR1 is KGHDR, CDR2 SFDVKD. The CDR3 is 16 amino acids. In DNA, the CDR3 is TGTGCCACCAGTACCCTTGGACGCTCTGGGGCCAACGTCCTGACTTTC. As protein: CATSTLGRSGANVLTF.

This clonotype has a handful of counts. In this CDR3 the conserved last residue, phenylalanine or tryptophan, is missing, so a read error is likely. The chain carries TRBV28 and TRBJ1-2; D remains ambiguous. Trimming stripped 8 bases from V and 4 bases from J, with 11 bases between. Per the germline V gene, CDR1 is MDHEN and CDR2 is SYDVKM. This CDR3 has 12 amino acids. The CDR3, as DNA: TGTGCCAGCCTCCTTGGCGGCTATGGCTACACCCTC. Amino acid sequence: CASLLGGYGYTL.

Ten or more counts support this clonotype. The chain carries TRBV25-1 and TRBJ2-3; perhaps TRBD2 as D (6 bases). Germline loops: CDR1 MGHDK, CDR2 SYGVNS. Trimming removed 3 bases at V and 4 bases at J, with 11 bases between. CDR3 length: 14 amino acids. The CDR3: CASSDEEGPDTQYF. DNA of the CDR3: TGTGCCAGCAGTGACGAGGAGGGCCCAGATACGCAGTATTTT.

The V call is TRBV6-4, the J call TRBJ2-2; unclear D gene. CDR1 is MRHNA and CDR2 is SNTAGT in the germline V gene. The V end lost 4 bases, the J end lost 2 bases, and 8 bases lay between the germline ends. The CDR3 totals 14 residues. The CDR3 nucleotides read TGTGCCAGCAGTGGAGGCAGAAACACCGGGGAGCTGTTTTTT. Protein product: CASSGGRNTGELFF.

At least ten counts were recorded for this clonotype. This rearrangement joins TRBV29-1 to TRBJ2-1, with D perhaps assigned TRBD1 or TRBD2 (5 bases each). This CDR3 region has 14 residues. Trimming left V 4 bases short and J 0 bases short, with 10 bases between. Germline V gene data show CDR1 as SQVTM and CDR2 as ANQGSEA. CDR3 bases: TGCAGCGTTGGGTGGGGGAGCTCCTACAATGAGCAGTTCTTC. It encodes CSVGWGSSYNEQFF.

The sample holds many counts of this clonotype. This rearrangement joins TRBV28 to TRBJ1-5, with D hard to call. Germline assignment: CDR1 MDHEN and CDR2 SYDVKM. Trimming removed 2 bases from V and 6 bases from J, with 8 bases in between. There are 13 residues in the CDR3. CDR3 in DNA: TGTGCCAGCAGTTTAGATTCCAGTCAGCCCCAGCATTTT. Its translation: CASSLDSSQPQHF.

This rearrangement joins TRBV5-1 to TRBJ2-7; no definite D call. In germline, CDR1 is SGHRS, CDR2 YFSETQ. This CDR3 contains 13 residues. V was trimmed by 4 bases and J by 6 bases, leaving 14 bases between them. CDR3 amino acids: CASSLFLGSEQYF. The CDR3 DNA sequence: TGCGCCAGCAGCCTCTTTCTTGGATCCGAGCAGTACTTC. Full variable domain (remainder filled in from reference TRBV5-1 and TRBJ2-7): KAGVTQTPRYLIKTRGQQVTLSCSPISGHRSVSWYQQTPGQGLQFLFEYFSETQRNKGNFPGRFSGRQFSNSRSEMNVSTLELGDSALYLCASSLFLGSEQYFGPGTRLTVT.

There are many counts of this clonotype. The chain uses TRBV28 and TRBJ2-1; 8 nucleotides line up with TRBD1. This CDR3 comprises 20 residues. Germline V gene sequence: CDR1 MDHEN, CDR2 SYDVKM. V lost 4 bases, J lost 8 bases, and 25 bases stayed unmatched. The CDR3 DNA follows: TGTGCCAGCAGTTCCTCGTTGGCAACACAGAGGGACAGGTTGCCGGATGAGCAGTTCTTC. This codes for CASSSSLATQRDRLPDEQFF.

This clonotype has just a few counts. The chain joins TRBV2 to TRBJ2-6, with D perhaps given as TRBD1 or TRBD2 (5 bases each). The V end was cut by 7 bases, the J end by 0 bases, with 16 bases between. Germline loops: CDR1 SNHLY, CDR2 FYNNEI. The CDR3 extends over 17 amino acids. The CDR3: CASTSERGNSGANVLTF. Here the CDR3 DNA reads TGTGCCAGCACTTCTGAGAGGGGAAACTCTGGGGCCAACGTCCTGACTTTC. The full variable domain, completed using reference TRBV2 and TRBJ2-6, is EPEVTQTPSHQVTQMGQEVILRCVPISNHLYFYWYRQILGQKVEFLVSFYNNEISEKSEIFDDQFSVERPDGSNFTLKIRSTKLEDSAMYFCASTSERGNSGANVLTFGAGSRLTVL.

This clonotype was observed many times. The chain recombines TRBV6-2 or TRBV6-3 with TRBJ2-5; 7 nucleotides agree with TRBD2. The germline CDR1 and CDR2 sequences are MNHEY and SVGEGT. The V and J ends lost 2 bases and 1 base, in that order; junction bases with no gene match: 10. This CDR3 spans 17 amino acids. CDR3 sequence (DNA): TGTGCCAGCAGTTACCCAGCGCGTCTAGCGGCCCAAGAGACCCAGTACTTC. Encoded protein: CASSYPARLAAQETQYF.

This clonotype occurred many times. J is TRBJ2-5 and V is TRBV18; 7 bases are shared with TRBD1. The CDR3 is 14 residues long. The germline CDR1 and CDR2 sequences are KGHSH and LQKENI. The junction had 4 bases not matched to a gene; V was cut back by 4 bases and J by 2 bases. The CDR3 reads CASSLRDRQETQYF. The CDR3 DNA reads TGTGCCAGCTCACTAAGGGACAGACAAGAGACCCAGTACTTC.

The V and J genes are TRBV9 and TRBJ1-2, with D uncertain. In germline, CDR1 is SGDLS, CDR2 YYNGEE. This CDR3 contains 14 residues. Trimming removed 0 bases from V and 3 bases from J, with 9 bases in between. Here the CDR3 DNA reads TGTGCCAGCAGCGTAGCTTCCATGGACTATGGCTACACCTTC. Its protein product is CASSVASMDYGYTF.

The genes are TRBV20-1 and TRBJ2-7; weak D call: TRBD2 (5 bases). CDR3 length: 16 amino acids. Germline loops: CDR1 DFQATT, CDR2 SNEGSKA (reference sequence). Trimming took 6 bases from V and 0 from J, leaving 21 bases between them. In DNA, the CDR3 is TGCAGTGCGTTTGCGATCCGGGATAGATTCTCCTACGAGCAGTACTTC. This sequence encodes CSAFAIRDRFSYEQYF.

The rearrangement joins TRBV25-1 to TRBJ2-7; 7 bases are shared with TRBD1. Germline CDR1 and CDR2: MGHDK and SYGVNS. This CDR3 region has 14 residues. Germline trimming cut 5 bases from V and 7 bases from J; bases unmatched to any gene: 11. CDR3 residues: CASSTDRVGSEQYF. Written as DNA, the CDR3 is TGTGCCAGCAGTACAGACAGGGTTGGTTCGGAGCAGTACTTC.

The table lists this clonotype with many counts. V usage is TRBV7-8 and J usage is TRBJ2-2; TRBD1 is a possible D gene (5 bases). Germline assignment: CDR1 SGHVS and CDR2 FQNEAQ. Trimming left V 5 bases short and J 1 base short, with 11 bases between. This CDR3 region has 15 residues. The CDR3 region has the DNA TGTGCCAGCAGCCTACGCCAGGGGAACACCGGGGAGCTGTTTTTT. Amino acid sequence: CASSLRQGNTGELFF.

The J gene is TRBJ1-4, the V gene TRBV28, with 9 bases that match TRBD1. The CDR3 runs 17 residues. Germline CDR1 and CDR2: MDHEN and SYDVKM. The ends lost 4 bases at V and 3 bases at J; junction bases unmatched: 9. CDR3 sequence: CASSSGQGLGANEKLFF. In DNA, the CDR3 is TGTGCCAGCAGTTCGGGACAGGGACTCGGGGCTAATGAAAAACTGTTTTTT.

This clonotype came up a few times. This rearrangement joins TRBV7-8 to TRBJ1-1; 7 bases match TRBD1. This CDR3 spans 14 amino acids. The V gene end was trimmed by 3 bases and the J gene end by 0 bases; junction bases not matched to a gene: 1. Germline V lookup: CDR1 SGHVS, CDR2 FQNEAQ. CDR3 nucleotide sequence: TGTGCCAGCAGCTTTGACAGGGTGAACACTGAAGCTTTCTTT. This translates into CASSFDRVNTEAFF.